This T cell receptor (beta chain) originates from a study of T cell changes during pregnancy in multiple sclerosis. Sequenced by immunoSEQ multiplex PCR; TCRdb stores in-frame clones only, minus some. This sample yields about 93,000 clones, of which roughly 92% are seen a single time; 2% to 2.5% belongs to the top ten. The trim removed 6 bases at V and 5 bases at J, leaving 6 bases unmatched. Germline-derived CDR1 and CDR2 are SGHTA and FQGNSA. The CDR3 spans 14 residues. The genes are TRBV7-2 and TRBJ2-7; 11 nucleotides agree with TRBD1. This specimen was peripheral blood, taken after pregnancy. The TCR comes from a female donor with multiple sclerosis, enrolled in a pregnancy study. The CDR3 coding sequence is TGTGCCAGCAGAGGACAGGGGGCTGACAACGAGCAGTACTTC. It codes for CASRGQGADNEQYF.